A single sample gave rise to the 8 T cell receptor beta chains below, sequenced in a study of vaccination and CD4 T cells after COVID-19. Sequenced with the Oncomine TCR Beta short-read assay was DNA taken from cultured CD4+ T cells. TCRdb re-called the PCR reads through MiXCR, storing one row per CDR3 protein. The table lists about 20,000 distinct CDR3 sequences, 80% to 85% of them singletons. Their antigen targets remain unknown. Treatment in this sample: roughly 10-day PBMC culture with coronavirus spike peptide pools or control peptides (ViraFEST assay). The sample consisted of CD4+ T cells from blood, cultured in vitro, taken after SARS-CoV-2 vaccination. These receptors were obtained from a human donor who received a COVID-19 vaccine.

The chain joins TRBV7-8 to TRBJ1-3, with D hard to call. This CDR3 has 19 residues. Germline assignment: CDR1 SGHVS and CDR2 FQNEAQ. Trimming shortened V by 5 bases and J by 0 bases, and 23 bases separated the two germline ends. CDR3 residues: CASSPRGRDGLASGNTIYF. In nucleotides, the CDR3 is TGTGCCAGCAGCCCACGGGGAAGAGACGGACTGGCCTCTGGAAACACCATATATTTT.

The chain employs TRBV7-9 and TRBJ1-1; tentative D call: TRBD1 (5 bases). Germline-derived CDR1 and CDR2 are SEHNR and FQNEAQ (reference sequence). The CDR3 has 16 amino acids. V lost 5 bases and J lost 1, with 17 bases in between. This CDR3 reads CASSPPSGLRNTEAFF. The CDR3 DNA reads TGTGCCAGCAGCCCCCCCTCGGGACTCCGGAACACTGAAGCTTTCTTT.

The chain joins TRBV5-1 to TRBJ1-1; D not resolved. Germline CDR1 and CDR2: SGHRS and YFSETQ. The CDR3 totals 13 residues. With 5 bases removed from V and 3 bases from J, the gap between germline ends came to 11 bases. Written as DNA, the CDR3 is TGCGCCAGCAGGGCGACTCGGGACACTGAAGCTTTCTTT. Its protein is CASRATRDTEAFF.

The count of this clonotype is one. The J gene is TRBJ1-2, the V gene TRBV30; D not resolved. Germline assignment: CDR1 GTSNPN and CDR2 SVGIG (reference sequence). V was pared by 1 base and J by 0 bases, with 18 bases between. The CDR3 length is 17 residues. CDR3 bases: TGTGCCTGGAGTGGGCTATCGGCCCTTCTAGCTAACTATGGCTACACCTTC. Translated: CAWSGLSALLANYGYTF.

The J gene is TRBJ2-3, the V gene TRBV20-1; the D gene is possibly TRBD2 (7 bases). The CDR3 contains 16 residues. Germline CDR1 is DFQATT and CDR2 is SNEGSKA (reference sequence). V shed 3 bases and J shed 4 bases, with 20 bases lying between them. This CDR3 is CSARTSEGGDPDTQYF. The CDR3 DNA reads TGCAGTGCTAGGACATCGGAAGGGGGGGATCCAGATACGCAGTATTTT.

The chain joins TRBV6-5 to TRBJ2-6; D might be TRBD1 or TRBD2, each matching 5 bases. CDR3 length equals 17 residues. The germline gives CDR1 MNHEY, CDR2 SVGAGI. Trimming pared 0 bases from V and 0 bases from J, leaving 9 bases between. As DNA, the CDR3 is TGTGCCAGCAGTTACTCGTGGGACGACTCTGGGGCCAACGTCCTGACTTTC. Translating it yields CASSYSWDDSGANVLTF.

The V call is TRBV7-8, the J call TRBJ2-3; 7 bases align to TRBD2. The CDR3 loop spans 17 amino acids. In germline, CDR1 is SGHVS, CDR2 FQNEAQ. The trim removed 1 base at V and 0 bases at J, leaving 7 bases unmatched. The CDR3 here is CASSLVTLAASTDTQYF. CDR3 coding DNA: TGTGCCAGCAGCTTAGTCACGCTAGCGGCTAGCACAGATACGCAGTATTTT.

This clonotype showed up just once. This chain links TRBV19 with TRBJ1-6; 8 bases map to TRBD1. V lost 6 bases and J lost 7; bases outside the gene matches: 17. This CDR3 is built from 18 residues. Germline V gene lookup returns CDR1 LNHDA and CDR2 SQIVND (reference sequence). The CDR3 region is CASSMTRTGKTANSPLHF. Here the CDR3 DNA reads TGTGCCAGTAGCATGACGAGGACAGGGAAGACGGCGAATTCACCCCTCCACTTT. Complete variable domain (other parts from reference TRBV19 and TRBJ1-6): DGGITQSPKYLFRKEGQNVTLSCEQNLNHDAMYWYRQDPGQGLRLIYYSQIVNDFQKGDIAEGYSVSREKKESFPLTVTSAQKNPTAFYLCASSMTRTGKTANSPLHFGNGTRLTVT.